This TCR beta chain appears in the sequencing data of a study of cytomegalovirus exposure and HLA in healthy donors. Regarding this clone: The antigen remains unidentified.

Study-wide points: In a later analysis, HLA-associated beta chains showed higher expansion and lower generation probabilities than comparable chains. The authors later found most CMV-associated TCR beta chains appeared HLA-restricted. Links to common viral pathogens appeared, in a later analysis, for several of the most significant clusters.

Looked up from germline, CDR1 is MNHEY and CDR2 is SVGAGI. V was cut by 2 bases and J by 5 bases, with 13 bases left in between. The CDR3 loop spans 15 amino acids. The primer mix had 60 Vbeta and 13 Jbeta primers. Generated by immunoSEQ multiplex PCR, the TCRdb table keeps only in-frame clones and is missing some. The sample lists hundreds of thousands of clones, around 89% occurring once. The chain is built from TRBV6-5 and TRBJ1-5; a possible D gene is TRBD1 (5 bases). This receptor was identified in a woman under 30 in good health and CMV-seronegative. Material: PBMCs. This CDR3 is CASSYDRGVDQPQHF. The DNA of the CDR3 is TGTGCCAGCAGTTACGATAGGGGTGTGGATCAGCCCCAGCATTTT.